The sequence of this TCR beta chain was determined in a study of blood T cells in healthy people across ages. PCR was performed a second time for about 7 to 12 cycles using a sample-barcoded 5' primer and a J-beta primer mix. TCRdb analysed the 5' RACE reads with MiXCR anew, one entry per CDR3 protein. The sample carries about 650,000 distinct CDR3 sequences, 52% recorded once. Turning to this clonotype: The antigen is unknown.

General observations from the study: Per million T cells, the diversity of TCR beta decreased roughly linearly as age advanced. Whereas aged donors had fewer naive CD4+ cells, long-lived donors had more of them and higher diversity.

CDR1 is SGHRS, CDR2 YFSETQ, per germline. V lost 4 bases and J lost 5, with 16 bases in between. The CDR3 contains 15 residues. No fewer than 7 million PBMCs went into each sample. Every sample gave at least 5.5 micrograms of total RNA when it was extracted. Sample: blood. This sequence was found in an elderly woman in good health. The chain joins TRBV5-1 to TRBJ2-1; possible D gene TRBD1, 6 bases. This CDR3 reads CASSHIPDSNNEQFF. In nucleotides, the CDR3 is TGCGCCAGCAGCCACATTCCGGACAGCAACAATGAGCAGTTCTTC.